This paragraph covers one TCR beta chain sequence. The CDR3 length is 16 residues. The V gene end was trimmed by 1 base and the J gene end by 4 bases; junction bases not matched to a gene: 5. The germline CDR1 and CDR2 sequences are SGHTA and FQGNSA. This specimen comes from a study of beta chain features in type 1 diabetes. Sequencing targeted expressed TCRB transcripts, as all isolated RNA had been reverse transcribed. TCRdb's table, derived via immunoSEQ multiplex PCR, lists solely in-frame clones and lacks some. Here the sample spans hundreds of thousands of clones, roughly 16% being singletons. This clonotype originated in a young man in good health. Sequenced sample: naive CD4+ T cells from blood. The genes are TRBV7-2 and TRBJ2-1; TRBD2 matches 9 bases. This CDR3 is CASSLGGSGSYNEQFF. CDR3 DNA sequence: TGTGCCAGCAGCTTAGGTGGTAGCGGGAGTTACAATGAGCAGTTCTTC.